The entry that follows covers one T cell receptor (gamma chain) sequence. Its antigen is currently unknown. Extracted RNA was reverse transcribed into cDNA. Multiplex PCR used pooled V-gene forward primers and a constant-region reverse primer to amplify CDR3s. TCRdb ran CATT on the multiplex PCR reads. The sample records about 27,000 gamma-chain clones, roughly 20% being singletons. The entry originates in a study of Vδ1+ human thymocytes. Study-level points and caveats: Thymic TRG and TRD repertoires appeared highly polyclonal.

J was trimmed by 7 bases and V by 0 bases; bases with no gene match: 6. The CDR3 loop spans 13 amino acids. Looked up from germline, CDR1 is EGSTGY and CDR2 is YDSYTSSV. The receptor comes from a boy in the first two years of life who had congenital heart surgery. The source material was Vdelta1+ gamma-delta thymocytes from the thymus. The subset denotes: FACS-sorted CD3+ TCRalphabeta- TCRVdelta1+ TCRVdelta2- thymocytes. This chain links TRGV4 with TRGJ1 or TRGJ2. As DNA, the CDR3 is TGTGCCACCTGGGATGGGCTGGAATATAAGAAACTCTTT. As protein: CATWDGLEYKKLF.